The entry that follows covers one TCR beta chain sequence. The antigen remains undetermined. This entry is derived from a study of Ad26.COV2.S vaccination and SARS-CoV-2 variants. The CDR3 sequence is 15 residues long. Germline lookup yields CDR1 MNHEY and CDR2 SVGAGI. V lost 6 bases, J lost 2 bases, and 9 bases stayed unmatched. Overall study findings and caveats: Marked by substantial breadth, spike-specific CD8+ and CD4+ T cell responses were reportedly seen after vaccination.

TCRdb's table, derived via immunoSEQ multiplex PCR, lists solely in-frame clones and lacks some. The top ten hold over 1.5% of the sample, which has 360,000 or so clones, 89% seen once. The treatment: some 20 received Ad26.COV2.S at low or high dose, single or two shots; about 5 received placebo; per-sample allocation not given. Collection of samples fell on day 63 after the first vaccine or placebo injection. It was an adult aged 18-55 years in Boston who was the donor. The chain uses TRBV6-5 and TRBJ1-2; TRBD1 matches at 7 bases. The receptor was derived from a person between 18 and 65 years old who received the Ad26.COV2.S COVID-19 vaccine or a placebo. Sequenced here: peripheral blood, sampled in a trial of Ad26.COV2.S vaccine versus placebo. The CDR3 DNA follows: TGTGCCAGCAGGGGCACGACAGGGAGGAACTATGGCTACACCTTC. Translated, it gives CASRGTTGRNYGYTF.